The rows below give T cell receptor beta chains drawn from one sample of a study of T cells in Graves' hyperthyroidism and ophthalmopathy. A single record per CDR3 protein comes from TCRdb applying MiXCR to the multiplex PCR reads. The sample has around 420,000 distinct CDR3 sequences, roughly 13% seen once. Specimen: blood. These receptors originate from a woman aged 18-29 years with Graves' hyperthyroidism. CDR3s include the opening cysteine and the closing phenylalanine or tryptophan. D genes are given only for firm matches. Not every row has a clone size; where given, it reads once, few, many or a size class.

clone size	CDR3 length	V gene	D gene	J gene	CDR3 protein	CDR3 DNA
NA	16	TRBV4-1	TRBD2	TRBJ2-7	CASSQGPSGSGYEQYF	TGCGCCAGCAGCCAAGGTCCTAGCGGGAGCGGGTACGAGCAGTACTTC
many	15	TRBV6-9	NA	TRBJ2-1	CASSYSSGSYNEQFF	TGTGCCAGCAGTTATAGTAGCGGCTCCTACAATGAGCAGTTCTTC
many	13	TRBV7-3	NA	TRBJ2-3	CASNGGATDTQYF	TGTGCCAGCAATGGGGGGGCAACAGATACGCAGTATTTT
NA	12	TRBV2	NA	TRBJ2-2	CASRSDTGELFF	TGTGCCAGCAGGTCCGACACCGGGGAGCTGTTTTTT
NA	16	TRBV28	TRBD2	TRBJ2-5	CASSLATSGRVKTQYF	TGTGCCAGCAGTTTAGCTACTAGCGGGAGGGTGAAGACCCAGTACTTC
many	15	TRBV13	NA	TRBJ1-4	CASSLGPQGNEKLFF	TGTGCCAGCAGCTTAGGGCCCCAGGGGAATGAAAAACTGTTTTTT
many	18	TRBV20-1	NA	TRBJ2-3	CSARDWESSTGALDTQYF	TGCAGTGCTAGAGATTGGGAATCCTCGACGGGAGCTCTAGATACGCAGTATTTT
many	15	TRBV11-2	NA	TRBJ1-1	CASSLGSGQNTEAFF	TGTGCCAGCAGCTTAGGCTCGGGGCAGAACACTGAAGCTTTCTTT
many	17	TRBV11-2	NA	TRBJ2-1	CASSLVPRLSSYNEQFF	TGTGCCAGCAGCTTAGTTCCGCGGCTTAGCTCCTACAATGAGCAGTTCTTC
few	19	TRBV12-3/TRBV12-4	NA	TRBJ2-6	CASSFKVRMMYSGANVLTF	TGTGCCAGCAGTTTTAAGGTCCGGATGATGTACTCTGGGGCCAACGTCCTGACTTTC
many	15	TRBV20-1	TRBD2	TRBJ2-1	CSARSGTSGPNEQFF	TGCAGTGCTAGGTCCGGGACTAGCGGCCCCAATGAGCAGTTCTTC
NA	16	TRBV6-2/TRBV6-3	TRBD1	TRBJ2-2	CASTKSGGANTGGLFF	TGTGCCAGCACTAAATCAGGGGGCGCGAACACCGGGGGGCTGTTTTTT
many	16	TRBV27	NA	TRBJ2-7	CASSLGIVRERREQYF	TGTGCCAGCAGTTTAGGGATCGTCAGGGAAAGGCGCGAGCAGTACTTC
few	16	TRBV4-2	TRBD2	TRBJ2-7	CASSQDSLAGVYEQYF	TGTGCCAGCAGCCAAGATTCACTAGCGGGAGTATACGAGCAGTACTTC
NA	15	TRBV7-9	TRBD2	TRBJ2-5	CASSLRTGGIETQYF	TGTGCCAGCAGCTTACGTACGGGAGGGATTGAGACCCAGTACTTC
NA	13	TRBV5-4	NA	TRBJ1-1	CASSPTGRTEAFF	TGTGCCAGCAGCCCAACAGGGCGGACTGAAGCTTTCTTT
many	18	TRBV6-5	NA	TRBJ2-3	CASSYSPSGGDSTDTQYF	TGTGCCAGCAGTTACTCCCCTTCCGGCGGGGATAGCACAGATACGCAGTATTTT
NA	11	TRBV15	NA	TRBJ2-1	CATSRDSEQFF	TGTGCCACCAGCAGAGACAGTGAGCAGTTCTTC
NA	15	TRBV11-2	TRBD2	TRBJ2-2	CASSLTSGSAGELFF	TGTGCCAGCAGCTTAACTAGCGGGAGCGCCGGGGAGCTGTTTTTT
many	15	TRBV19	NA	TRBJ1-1	CASSIGPGMNTEAFF	TGTGCCAGTAGTATAGGCCCAGGGATGAACACTGAAGCTTTCTTT
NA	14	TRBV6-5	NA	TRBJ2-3	CASSYRWATDTQYF	TGTGCCAGCAGTTACAGGTGGGCCACAGATACGCAGTATTTT
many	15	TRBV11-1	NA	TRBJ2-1	CASSPRTGTNNEQFF	TGTGCCAGCAGCCCCCGGACAGGGACTAACAATGAGCAGTTCTTC
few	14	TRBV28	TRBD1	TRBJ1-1	CASRLQGAVAEAFF	TGTGCCAGCAGGTTACAGGGGGCGGTCGCTGAAGCTTTCTTT
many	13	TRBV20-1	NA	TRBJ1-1	CSAPLVRRTEAFF	TGCAGTGCTCCCTTAGTGAGGAGGACTGAAGCTTTCTTT
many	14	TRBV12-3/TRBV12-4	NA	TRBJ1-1	CASSFRAGNTEAFF	TGTGCCAGCAGTTTTAGGGCGGGGAACACTGAAGCTTTCTTT
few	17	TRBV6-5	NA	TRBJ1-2	CASSYSIAGAANYGYTF	TGTGCCAGCAGTTACTCGATCGCGGGGGCAGCTAACTATGGCTACACCTTC